This T cell receptor (beta chain) was captured in a study of patients and donors after allogeneic stem cell transplantation. This clonotype was observed a handful of times. TCRdb re-analysed the RT-PCR reads in MiXCR, keeping a single row per CDR3 protein. The profile shows roughly 40,000 distinct CDR3 sequences, 30% to 40% of them singletons. Material: blood, either unsorted or a sorted T cell fraction (not recorded which). This sequence originates from a human donor who was either an allogeneic HSCT recipient or a stem cell or donor lymphocyte infusion donor (not recorded which). It is not recorded whose cells these are; they may come from a transplant donor.

CDR3: CASSYGTGVYGYTF. The DNA of the CDR3 is TGTGCCAGCAGTTACGGGACAGGGGTTTATGGCTACACCTTC. The chain recombines TRBV6-6 with TRBJ1-2; 10 nucleotides line up with TRBD1. The V and J ends lost 2 bases and 5 bases, in that order; junction bases with no gene match: 2. CDR3 size: 14 residues. Germline assignment: CDR1 MNHNY and CDR2 SVGAGI (reference sequence).